The clone carrying this TCR beta chain was detected only once. Germline V gene sequence: CDR1 SGHKS, CDR2 YYEKEE (reference sequence). V was shortened by 4 bases and J by 0 bases, with 11 bases between the two germline ends. The CDR3 runs to 15 residues. Produced via immunoSEQ multiplex PCR; TCRdb's table is partial and in-frame only. The top ten clones hold 7.5% to 9.5% of a sample with some 200,000 clones, 75% to 90% of them seen once. This sample stems from a study of blood T cell repertoires in COVID-19. About the study: Donors in the United States, Italy and Spain gave samples during acute or convalescent COVID-19. Nucleic acid was either cDNA or gDNA, and it came from T cells, B-cell-depleted T cells, or PBMCs.

The rearrangement links TRBV5-5 to TRBJ1-5; D gene unclear. This clonotype was obtained from a woman in her sixties or seventies with acute or convalescent COVID-19. Sequencing was done on a sample of peripheral blood. The DNA of the CDR3 is TGTGCCAGCAGCCCGACATCTTATAGCAATCAGCCCCAGCATTTT. The encoded protein is CASSPTSYSNQPQHF.